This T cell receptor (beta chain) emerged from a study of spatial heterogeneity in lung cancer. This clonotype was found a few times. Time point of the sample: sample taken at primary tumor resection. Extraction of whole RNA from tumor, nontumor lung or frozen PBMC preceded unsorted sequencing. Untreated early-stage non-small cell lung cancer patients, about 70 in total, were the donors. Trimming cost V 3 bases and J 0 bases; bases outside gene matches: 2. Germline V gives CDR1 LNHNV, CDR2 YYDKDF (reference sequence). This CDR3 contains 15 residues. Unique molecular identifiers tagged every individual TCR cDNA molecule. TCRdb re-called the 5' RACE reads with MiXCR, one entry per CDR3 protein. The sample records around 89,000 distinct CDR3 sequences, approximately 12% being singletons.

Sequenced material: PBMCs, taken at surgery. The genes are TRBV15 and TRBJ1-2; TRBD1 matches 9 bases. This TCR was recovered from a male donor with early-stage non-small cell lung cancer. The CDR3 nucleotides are TGTGCCACCAGCAGCGGACAGGGGACTAACTATGGCTACACCTTC. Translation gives CATSSGQGTNYGYTF.